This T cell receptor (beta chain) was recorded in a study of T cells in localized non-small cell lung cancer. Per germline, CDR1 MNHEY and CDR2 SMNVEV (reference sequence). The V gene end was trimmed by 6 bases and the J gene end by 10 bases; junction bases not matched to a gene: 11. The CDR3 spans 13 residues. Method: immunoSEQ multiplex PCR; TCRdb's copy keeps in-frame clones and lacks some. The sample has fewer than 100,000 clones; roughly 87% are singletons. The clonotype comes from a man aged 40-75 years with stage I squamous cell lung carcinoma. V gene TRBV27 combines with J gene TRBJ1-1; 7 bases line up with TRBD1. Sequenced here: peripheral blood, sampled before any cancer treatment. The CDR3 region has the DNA TGTGCCAGCAGAGCTACCTTGACAGGGACAGCTTTCTTT. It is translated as CASRATLTGTAFF.